The present entry profiles one T cell receptor beta chain with its context. The target antigen is unknown. The germline CDR1 and CDR2 sequences are SGHTA and FQGNSA. The CDR3 sequence is 17 residues long. The template-switching step introduced UMIs that carried a 6-nucleotide sample barcode. The cDNA of both the TCRalpha and TCRbeta chains was subjected to two nested PCRs of approximately 16 and 9 cycles. TCRdb re-called the 5' RACE reads and catalogs CDR3 proteins one per entry, DNA excluded. The table for this sample gives approximately 150,000 distinct CDR3 sequences. Staff drew a roughly 2.5 ml blood sample from each donor. The sample is drawn from a study of monozygotic twins with inflammatory bowel disease. Overall study findings and caveats: A reduction in TCRbeta diversity (inverse Simpson) was seen in IBD patients relative to healthy co-twins.

The J gene is TRBJ2-2, the V gene TRBV7-2; the D call of TRBD1 rests on TCRdb alone, since no DNA is present to check it. This clonotype originated in a human donor with ulcerative colitis or Crohn's disease, or a healthy co-twin of an affected twin (not recorded which). The sample taken for sequencing was blood. This CDR3 reads CASSSYFGAGNAGELFF.